The present TCR beta chain was sequenced within a study of T cells in Graves' hyperthyroidism and ophthalmopathy. Study-level results: The model foresaw ophthalmopathy a median around 6.4 months prior to onset. Among thyroid clonotypes expanded above 0.001, most also appeared in blood.

The study excluded patients with uncontrolled infection, other autoimmune disease, pregnancy or lactation. Details on this clonotype: Its antigen is not identified.

TCR beta CDR3 sequences were amplified from RNA transcripts. First-round RT-PCR targeting the TCR CDR3 was performed with the HTBI primer set. TCRdb called the multiplex PCR reads again in MiXCR, with one record for every CDR3 protein. Among roughly 520,000 distinct CDR3 sequences listed, approximately 25% were seen once. V trimming: 5 bases; J trimming: 6 bases; junction bases outside the gene matches: 12. This CDR3 region has 15 residues. J is TRBJ2-7 and V is TRBV12-3 or TRBV12-4, with 8 bases matching TRBD2. This clonotype was obtained from a woman younger than 45 with Graves' ophthalmopathy. The sequenced sample was blood. The CDR3 here is CASSPFGGGPGEQYF. DNA of the CDR3: TGTGCCAGCAGTCCATTCGGGGGGGGGCCTGGCGAGCAGTACTTC.